The following is a T cell receptor beta chain sequence with its context. The CDR3 is cut off 3 residues early in the read; its end comes from the germline J gene. This entry belongs to a study of T cells in women clearing cervical HPV infection. At the level of the study: Blood came at first lesion visit for cases, post-clearance for controls.

This CDR3 comprises 14 residues. The ends lost 3 bases at V and 2 bases at J; junction bases unmatched: 2. Germline CDR1 and CDR2: DFQATT and SNEGSKA (reference sequence). The assay was immunoSEQ multiplex PCR, and TCRdb's table has in-frame clones only and misses some. In all, the sample yields roughly 20,000 clones. All participants had a single incident cervical HPV16 infection, and prevalent HPV16 infections were excluded. The sequence came from a woman between 18 and 70 years old with a cervical HPV16 infection that either progressed to CIN3+ or cleared (not recorded which). The specimen sequenced was blood buffy coat. This sequence joins TRBV20-1 and TRBJ1-4; 8 nucleotides line up with TRBD1. CDR3 bases read: TGCAGTGCTAGTGGACAGGGCACTAATGAAAAA. Its protein product is CSASGQGTNEK. In full, the CDR3 is CSASGQGTNEKLFF.